Included here is one T cell receptor (beta chain) sequence, with context. Its antigen is undetermined. Sequencing used immunoSEQ multiplex PCR; TCRdb keeps in-frame clones, though not all of them. The table shows approximately 100,000 clones, with approximately 87% occurring only once. The data are from a study of T cell responses to AZD1222 COVID-19 vaccine. Study-level points and caveats: Targeting of unmutated variant regions was reportedly seen in nearly half of spike-specific TCRs. Baseline antibody screening turned up just a handful of seropositive AZD1222 recipients. The sample set comprised mostly white British donors with more females, and clonal diversity was possibly underestimated.

With 4 bases clipped from V and 9 bases from J, the junction kept 10 bases outside the gene matches. In germline, CDR1 is MNHNY, CDR2 SVGAGI (reference sequence). CDR3 length: 16 residues. The TCR comes from an adult in good health. V gene TRBV6-6 combines with J gene TRBJ2-1, with TRBD1 identical over 12 bases. Sample: peripheral blood, taken on day 0 of AZD1222 vaccination. The CDR3 nucleotides read TGTGCCAGCAGTTTCCCTAGGGACAGGGGGCATGGTGAGCAGTTCTTC. Translating it yields CASSFPRDRGHGEQFF.